A single T cell receptor beta chain is shown here with its context. Its antigen is currently unknown. The CDR3 runs to 15 residues. Trimming at V came to 6 bases and at J to 3 bases, leaving 10 bases not matched to a gene. Looked up from germline, CDR1 is DFQATT and CDR2 is SNEGSKA (reference sequence). Tregs were sorted as CD4+CD25+CD127-/low cells. General study findings and limits: Tumor Treg TCRs overlapped most with tumor naive CD4+ cells. In terms of TCR gene usage, tumor memory CD4+ T cells clustered together with blood and lymph node memory CD4+ cells, as well as with lymph node naive CD4+ cells.

Full-length variable regions came from constant-region reverse primers plus semi-nested Nested Universal Primer A PCR. TCRdb called the 5' RACE reads again in MiXCR, with one record for every CDR3 protein. The top ten hold around 3.2% of the sample, which has 50,000 to 70,000 distinct CDR3 sequences, less than 25% seen once. The chain carries TRBV20-1 and TRBJ2-1, with 8 bases lining up with TRBD2. This sequence originates from a female donor with breast cancer. Sequenced: tumor-infiltrating Tregs sorted from the breast tumor. For the CDR3, the DNA is TGCAGTGCCTTATCAGCGGGAGATGTCTACAATGAGCAGTTCTTC. Amino acids: CSALSAGDVYNEQFF.